Presented here are 29 T cell receptor beta chains from one specimen sequenced in a study of OX40 agonist ivuxolimab in advanced cancers. Method: immunoSEQ multiplex PCR; TCRdb's copy keeps in-frame clones and lacks some. The table has over 85,000 clones, about 92% seen once. This specimen consisted of CD4+ or CD8+ T cells sorted from blood, obtained in a trial of the OX40 agonist ivuxolimab. The receptor set was obtained from an adult with an advanced solid tumor such as melanoma, head and neck, liver or kidney cancer.

V gene TRBV7-2 combines with J gene TRBJ2-7; a possible D gene is TRBD1 (6 bases). V was trimmed by 4 bases and J by 7 bases, leaving 17 bases between them. Germline lookup yields CDR1 SGHTA and CDR2 FQGNSA. This CDR3 has 14 amino acids. CDR3 loop: CASSSITGIGEQYF. DNA for the CDR3: TGTGCCAGCAGCTCTATTACAGGGATCGGAGAGCAGTACTTC. Variable domain in full (rest from reference TRBV7-2 and TRBJ2-7): GAGVSQSPSNKVTEKGKDVELRCDPISGHTALYWYRQSLGQGLEFLIYFQGNSAPDKSGLPSDRFSAERTGGSVSTLTIQRTQQEDSAVYLCASSSITGIGEQYFGPGTRLTVT.

The rearrangement links TRBV10-1 to TRBJ1-1; D call uncertain. Germline V gives CDR1 WNHNN, CDR2 SYGVQD (reference sequence). The CDR3 runs to 15 residues. V dropped 4 bases and J dropped 4 bases, with 16 bases sitting between them. The CDR3 reads CASSAPWGVSTEAFF. CDR3 bases: TGCGCCAGCAGTGCGCCTTGGGGAGTCAGCACTGAAGCTTTCTTT.

The chain joins TRBV18 to TRBJ1-2, with 11 bases identical to TRBD1. J was trimmed by 3 bases and V by 6 bases; bases with no gene match: 9. There are 16 residues in the CDR3. Per germline, CDR1 KGHSH and CDR2 LQKENI. The CDR3 DNA reads as TGTGCCAGCTCGTGGGACAGGGGGACGGACGACTATGGCTACACCTTC. Amino acids: CASSWDRGTDDYGYTF. The full variable domain, in which reference TRBV18 and TRBJ1-2 provide the parts outside the CDR3, is NAGVMQNPRHLVRRRGQEARLRCSPMKGHSHVYWYRQLPEEGLKFMVYLQKENIIDESGMPKERFSAEFPKEGPSILRIQQVVRGDSAAYFCASSWDRGTDDYGYTFGSGTRLTVV.

The CDR3 nucleotides read TGTGCCTGGAAGTTAGGGGGTAGCGTCTTCTCTGGAAACACCATATATTTT. Its translation: CAWKLGGSVFSGNTIYF. The rearrangement joins TRBV30 to TRBJ1-3, with TRBD1 as a possible D gene (6 bases). The CDR3 contains 17 residues. V was shortened by 4 bases and J by 0 bases, with 19 bases between the two germline ends. Germline V lookup: CDR1 GTSNPN, CDR2 SVGIG (reference sequence).

The rearrangement joins TRBV4-3 to TRBJ2-5; unclear D gene. The CDR3 loop spans 13 amino acids. Looked up from germline, CDR1 is LGHNA and CDR2 is YSLEER. V was clipped by 0 bases and J by 5 bases, with 7 bases between them. The chain's CDR3 is CASSQDQTETQYF. The CDR3 DNA is TGCGCCAGCAGCCAAGATCAGACCGAGACCCAGTACTTC.

This chain joins TRBV18 and TRBJ1-2; tentatively, D is TRBD1 (5 bases). The V end was cut by 4 bases, the J end by 2 bases, with 11 bases between. CDR1 is KGHSH and CDR2 is LQKENI in the germline V gene. CDR3 length: 14 residues. The CDR3 loop is CASSQGRVNYGYTF. CDR3 bases: TGTGCCAGCTCACAAGGCAGGGTAAACTATGGCTACACCTTC.

The rearrangement links TRBV27 to TRBJ2-7, with 8 positions matching TRBD1. The CDR3 length is 13 residues. Germline V CDR1 and CDR2: MNHEY, SMNVEV (reference sequence). J was trimmed by 6 bases and V by 6 bases; bases with no gene match: 7. For the CDR3, the DNA is TGTGCCAGCAGGTCAGGGGGCGGCGGCGAGCAGTACTTC. It encodes CASRSGGGGEQYF.

The J gene is TRBJ2-5, the V gene TRBV15; D could derive from TRBD1 or TRBD2 (5 bases each). This CDR3 region has 16 residues. Trimming removed 3 bases from V and 4 bases from J, with 18 bases in between. Germline values: CDR1 LNHNV, CDR2 YYDKDF (reference sequence). This CDR3 reads CATSRGDPRGSETQYF. CDR3 DNA: TGTGCCACCAGCAGGGGGGACCCCCGAGGGTCAGAGACCCAGTACTTC.

The chain carries TRBV6-5 and TRBJ1-1; no reliable D call. The germline V and J ends were trimmed by 8 bases and 6 bases, with 16 bases remaining between them. The CDR3 is made up of 13 amino acids. The germline V gene has CDR1 MNHEY and CDR2 SVGAGI. For the CDR3, the DNA is TGTGCCAGCTCTCCGTATAGTGTTTCTGAAGCTTTCTTT. It specifies CASSPYSVSEAFF.

The V call is TRBV4-2, the J call TRBJ1-2, with 12 nucleotides matching TRBD1. Per the germline V gene, CDR1 is LGHNA and CDR2 is YNFKEQ. The CDR3 totals 19 residues. The ends lost 0 bases at V and 1 base at J; junction bases unmatched: 9. CDR3 sequence: CASSQDGGTGGPVNYGYTF. CDR3 bases: TGTGCCAGCAGCCAAGATGGCGGGACAGGGGGCCCAGTTAACTATGGCTACACCTTC.

Here the CDR3 reads CASGAATGELFF. The CDR3 DNA reads as TGTGCCAGCGGTGCGGCTACCGGGGAGCTGTTTTTT. This rearrangement joins TRBV7-3 to TRBJ2-2; D gene ambiguous. The CDR3 totals 12 residues. CDR1 and CDR2 from the germline V gene are SGHTA and FQGTGA. The V and J ends lost 8 bases and 5 bases respectively, with 9 bases between them.

The genes are TRBV5-5 and TRBJ2-3; 11 bases are shared with TRBD2. The germline gives CDR1 SGHKS, CDR2 YYEKEE (reference sequence). J was trimmed by 1 base and V by 0 bases; bases with no gene match: 7. CDR3 length equals 18 residues. The CDR3 DNA sequence: TGTGCCAGCAGCTTGGAACTAGCGGGAGTTAGAGGCACAGATACGCAGTATTTT. It yields the protein CASSLELAGVRGTDTQYF. The variable domain in full, with the rest retrieved from reference TRBV5-5 and TRBJ2-3, is DAGVTQSPTHLIKTRGQQVTLRCSPISGHKSVSWYQQVLGQGPQFIFQYYEKEERGRGNFPDRFSARQFPNYSSELNVNALLLGDSALYLCASSLELAGVRGTDTQYFGPGTRLTVL.

V gene TRBV7-9 combines with J gene TRBJ2-7; D not resolved. Trimming removed 7 bases from V and 5 bases from J, with 18 bases in between. The CDR3 is 14 residues long. The V gene's germline CDR1 is SEHNR and CDR2 FQNEAQ (reference sequence). CDR3 protein: CASTPGIRTDEQYF. In DNA form, the CDR3 reads TGTGCCAGCACCCCCGGCATCCGCACGGACGAGCAGTACTTC.

The CDR3 DNA sequence: TGTGCCAGCACCTCGGGTCGAATGAACACTGAAGCTTTCTTT. It translates to CASTSGRMNTEAFF. The chain is built from TRBV5-5 and TRBJ1-1; D unresolved. V shed 6 bases and J shed 0 bases, with 12 bases lying between them. The CDR3 loop spans 14 amino acids. The germline V gene encodes CDR1 SGHKS and CDR2 YYEKEE (reference sequence).

The chain has TRBV6-4 and TRBJ1-2; 9 nucleotides agree with TRBD1. From germline, CDR1 is MRHNA and CDR2 SNTAGT. The CDR3 runs to 18 residues. J lost 8 bases, V lost 0 bases, and 16 bases had no gene match. In DNA form, the CDR3 reads TGTGCCAGCAGTGACTCGATAGCGGTAGGACAGGGGACTAGAGGCTACACCTTC. Translation gives CASSDSIAVGQGTRGYTF.

The chain joins TRBV19 to TRBJ2-3; the match to TRBD1 covers 11 bases. CDR3 length: 14 residues. CDR1 and CDR2 (germline): LNHDA, SQIVND (reference sequence). With 7 bases clipped from V and 5 bases from J, the junction kept 5 bases outside the gene matches. CDR3 DNA: TGTGCCAGTAATCTGGGACAGGGGGGAGATACGCAGTATTTT. Translation: CASNLGQGGDTQYF.

The sample holds one count of this clone. The J gene is TRBJ2-6, the V gene TRBV11-2; D may be TRBD1 (6 bases). Germline CDR1 reads SGHAT; CDR2 reads FQNNGV. This CDR3 is built from 16 residues. V lost 6 bases to trimming and J lost 3 bases, with 15 bases between them. The CDR3 protein is CASRRVQGIGANVLTF. The CDR3 nucleotides are TGTGCCAGCAGGCGTGTACAGGGAATTGGGGCCAACGTCCTGACTTTC.

The chain employs TRBV5-1 and TRBJ2-7, with TRBD2 identical over 9 bases. V shed 4 bases, J shed 0 bases, and the junction held 5 bases outside the gene matches. The CDR3 length is 15 residues. CDR1 is SGHRS, CDR2 YFSETQ, per germline. The CDR3 coding sequence is TGCGCCAGCAGCGGGGTAGCGGGGGACTCCTACGAGCAGTACTTC. It specifies CASSGVAGDSYEQYF.

The chain combines TRBV18 with TRBJ1-1; D gene uncertain. The V end lost 6 bases, the J end lost 1 base, and 9 bases lay between the germline ends. CDR1 KGHSH and CDR2 LQKENI come from the germline V gene. The CDR3 has 13 amino acids. The CDR3: CASSPTQNTEAFF. CDR3 nucleotide sequence: TGTGCCAGCTCCCCCACCCAGAACACTGAAGCTTTCTTT.

This clone appeared a single time. This sequence joins TRBV15 and TRBJ1-6; D call uncertain. V was clipped by 0 bases and J by 6 bases, with 12 bases between them. The CDR3 has 16 residues. CDR1 is LNHNV, CDR2 YYDKDF, per germline (reference sequence). Written as DNA, the CDR3 is TGTGCCACCAGCAGAGATAGACGGCGGGGTAATTCACCCCTCCACTTT. Translating it yields CATSRDRRRGNSPLHF.

The CDR3, as DNA: TGTGCCAGCAGCTTAGGGCTAGCGGGGGGCGCGCGCCAAACAGATACGCAGTATTTT. This gives the protein CASSLGLAGGARQTDTQYF. This chain connects TRBV7-8 to TRBJ2-3, with TRBD2 matching over 11 bases. The germline gives CDR1 SGHVS, CDR2 FQNEAQ. Trimming at V came to 1 base and at J to 3 bases, leaving 12 bases not matched to a gene. CDR3 length equals 19 residues. Variable domain in full (rest from reference TRBV7-8 and TRBJ2-3): GAGVSQSPRYKVAKRGQDVALRCDPISGHVSLFWYQQALGQGPEFLTYFQNEAQLDKSGLPSDRFFAERPEGSVSTLKIQRTQQEDSAVYLCASSLGLAGGARQTDTQYFGPGTRLTVL.

This clone has only one observation. The V gene is TRBV7-2, the J gene TRBJ2-7; tentative D call: TRBD1 (5 bases). Trimming left V 6 bases short and J 0 bases short, with 12 bases between. CDR1 is SGHTA and CDR2 is FQGNSA in the germline V gene. CDR3 length: 14 amino acids. The CDR3 reads CASSSDSSSYEQYF. In DNA, the CDR3 is TGTGCCAGCAGTTCCGACAGCAGCTCCTACGAGCAGTACTTC.

V is TRBV18 and J is TRBJ1-1; D remains ambiguous. Germline-derived CDR1 and CDR2 are KGHSH and LQKENI. This CDR3 is 15 amino acids long. V lost 2 bases and J lost 10, with 20 bases in between. The CDR3 here is CASSPDEIFPNGAFF. The CDR3 DNA reads TGTGCCAGCTCACCAGACGAGATTTTCCCCAACGGAGCTTTCTTT.

This clone has just a few counts. The rearrangement links TRBV7-6 to TRBJ1-6; D remains unclear. Trimming stripped 1 base from V and 9 bases from J, with 7 bases between. CDR1 is SGHVS, CDR2 FNYEAQ, per germline. The CDR3 spans 13 residues. The CDR3 is CASSLGPGSPLHF. DNA for the CDR3: TGTGCCAGCAGCTTAGGGCCTGGTTCACCCCTCCACTTT.

This sequence joins TRBV4-3 and TRBJ1-1, with 7 nucleotides matching TRBD1. The CDR3 is made up of 14 amino acids. Germline V gene sequence: CDR1 LGHNA, CDR2 YSLEER. V shed 3 bases, J shed 2 bases, and the junction held 3 bases outside the gene matches. CDR3 in DNA: TGCGCCAGCAGCCAGGGGACAGCAAACACTGAAGCTTTCTTT. This translates into CASSQGTANTEAFF.

The rearrangement joins TRBV10-3 to TRBJ2-7, with D possibly called TRBD1 or TRBD2 (6 bases each). V was pared by 4 bases and J by 4 bases, with 17 bases between. Germline V gene sequence: CDR1 ENHRY, CDR2 SYGVKD. The CDR3 covers 15 residues. CDR3 DNA sequence: TGTGCCATCAGTGGTTCCTCAGGGGACTGGTACGAGCAGTACTTC. Protein: CAISGSSGDWYEQYF.

V is TRBV2 and J is TRBJ1-2; D remains ambiguous. Germline loops: CDR1 SNHLY, CDR2 FYNNEI. The CDR3 extends over 14 amino acids. Deletions cut 1 base from V and 9 bases from J, with 15 bases between. For the CDR3, the DNA is TGTGCCAGCAGTGAAGTCGCCTCGGTGGCGAGCTACACCTTC. Its protein is CASSEVASVASYTF.

The chain links TRBV19 to TRBJ2-7, with 7 positions matching TRBD1. This CDR3 region has 14 residues. CDR1 is LNHDA and CDR2 is SQIVND in the germline V gene (reference sequence). The junction had 6 bases not matched to a gene; V was cut back by 3 bases and J by 4 bases. CDR3 sequence (DNA): TGTGCCAGTAGTATGAGGGGGCAACAGTACGAGCAGTACTTC. This translates into CASSMRGQQYEQYF.

This sequence joins TRBV2 and TRBJ2-2, with 9 positions matching TRBD1. The CDR3 consists of 13 residues. Trimming removed 8 bases from V and 5 bases from J; junction bases left unmatched: 3. Germline CDR1 is SNHLY and CDR2 is FYNNEI. As DNA, the CDR3 is TGTGCCAGCGGGACAGGGTCGACCGGGGAGCTGTTTTTT. Its protein is CASGTGSTGELFF.